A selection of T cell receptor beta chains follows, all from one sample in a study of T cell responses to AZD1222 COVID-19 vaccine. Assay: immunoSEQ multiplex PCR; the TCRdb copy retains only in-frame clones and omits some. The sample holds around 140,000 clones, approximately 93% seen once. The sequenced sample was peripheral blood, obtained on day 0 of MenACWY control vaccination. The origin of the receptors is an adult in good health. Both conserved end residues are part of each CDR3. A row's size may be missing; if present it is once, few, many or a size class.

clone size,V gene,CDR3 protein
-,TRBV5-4,CASTLGGGFSYNEQFF
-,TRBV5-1,CASSFSGRAPTDTQYF
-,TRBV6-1,CASSYASLMEAFF
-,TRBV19,CASSMRRDEQYF
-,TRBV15,CATSRVAGGGDEQYF
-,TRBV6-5,CASSYSARYSGNTIYF
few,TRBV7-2,CASSLAGTGNYGYTF
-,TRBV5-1,CASSFSSGGRDTQYF
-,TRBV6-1,CASSAGSSGGVGELFF
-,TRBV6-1,CASSEGSGGLRLEQYF
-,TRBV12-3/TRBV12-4,CASSLASYGYTF
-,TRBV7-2,CASSGTGGGQPQHF
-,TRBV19,CASSISLRGANQPQHF
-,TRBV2,CARSQGGQPQHF
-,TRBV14,CASSRTVNTEAFF
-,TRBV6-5,CASRNAGGGGYTF
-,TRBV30,CAWRTVDEAFF
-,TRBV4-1,CASSQGNQPQHF
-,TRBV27,CASSSQGTQETQYF
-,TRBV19,CASRRDGGNTEAFF
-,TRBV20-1,CSASDFRETNEKLFF
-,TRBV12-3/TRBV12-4,CASSFMMDSPLHF
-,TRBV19,CASTVRVTSGEKLFF
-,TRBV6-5,CASSYGGTVYEQYF
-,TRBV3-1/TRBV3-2,CASSQDRSGELFF
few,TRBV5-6,CASSARWGNTEAFF
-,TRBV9,CASSPGDRSYEQYF
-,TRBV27,CASSLLQGNGYTF
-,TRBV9,CASSLRLAGGLDEQFF
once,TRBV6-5,CASSYGIGSSYEQYF
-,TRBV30,CAWSTGQGRPQHF
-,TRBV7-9,CASSFRGQTTDTQYF
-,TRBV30,CAWSPRGGNTEAFF
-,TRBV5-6,CASSLVGAGGLETQYF
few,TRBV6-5,CASSYSRSLYGYTF
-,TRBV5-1,CASSSRGESYGYTF
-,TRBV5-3,CARRSNGRCNQPQHF
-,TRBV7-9,CASSLALRTGDSNYGYTF
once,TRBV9,CASSAISVGELFF
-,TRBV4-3,CASSQDRGNTIYF
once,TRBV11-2,CASSLGARGSDTGELFF
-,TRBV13,CASSFGKVYGYTF
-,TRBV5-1,CASSLLPLNTEAFF
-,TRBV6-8,CASRRQGGSYEQYF
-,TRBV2,CASTRTGTSGANVLTF
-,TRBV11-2,CASRSPGQINSPLHF
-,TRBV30,CAWSVGDTEAFF
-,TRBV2,CASSITNGYTF
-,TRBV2,CASMGSYIPGNTIYF
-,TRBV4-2,CASSQDGPGTADEAFF
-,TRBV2,CASSRQVYEQYF
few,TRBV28,CASSLQGTNSPLHF
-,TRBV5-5,CASSATGNTEAFF